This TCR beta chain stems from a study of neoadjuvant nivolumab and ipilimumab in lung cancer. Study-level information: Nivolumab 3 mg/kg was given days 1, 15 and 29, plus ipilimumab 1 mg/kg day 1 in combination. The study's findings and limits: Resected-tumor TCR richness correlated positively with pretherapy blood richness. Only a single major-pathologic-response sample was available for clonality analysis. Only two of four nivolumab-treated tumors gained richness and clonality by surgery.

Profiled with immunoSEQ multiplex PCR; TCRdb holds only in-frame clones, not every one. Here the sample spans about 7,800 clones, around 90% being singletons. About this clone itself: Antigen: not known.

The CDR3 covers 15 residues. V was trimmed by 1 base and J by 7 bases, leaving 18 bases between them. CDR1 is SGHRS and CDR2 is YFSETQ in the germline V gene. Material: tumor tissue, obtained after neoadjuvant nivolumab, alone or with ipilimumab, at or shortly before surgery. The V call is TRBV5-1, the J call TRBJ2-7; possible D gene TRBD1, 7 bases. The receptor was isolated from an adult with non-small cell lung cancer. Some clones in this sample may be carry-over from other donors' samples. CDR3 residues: CASSLRGQRAGEQYF. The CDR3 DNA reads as TGCGCCAGCAGCTTGAGGGGACAGCGGGCCGGGGAGCAGTACTTC. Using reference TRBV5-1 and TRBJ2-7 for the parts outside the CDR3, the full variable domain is KAGVTQTPRYLIKTRGQQVTLSCSPISGHRSVSWYQQTPGQGLQFLFEYFSETQRNKGNFPGRFSGRQFSNSRSEMNVSTLELGDSALYLCASSLRGQRAGEQYFGPGTRLTVT.